The next 21 T cell receptor beta chains were all read from a single sample in a study of shared clonotypes between healthy human individuals. The data were produced by immunoSEQ multiplex PCR, yet TCRdb's version contains in-frame clones alone and is incomplete. Among about 2 million clones listed, roughly 95% were seen once. CD8 cells regarded as naive lacked CD45RO, were positively chosen for CCR7, and omitted terminally differentiated effector memory CD45RA+ cells. Source material: naive CD8+ T cells sorted from blood. These TCRs come from a man aged 18 to 35 in good health.

As DNA, the CDR3 is TGTGCCAGCAGCTTAGATCTGAGCTCCTACAATGAGCAGTTCTTC. Encoded protein: CASSLDLSSYNEQFF. The rearrangement uses TRBV7-2 and TRBJ2-1; D not certain. Trimming pared 1 base from V and 0 bases from J, leaving 7 bases between. Germline CDR1 and CDR2: SGHTA and FQGNSA. The CDR3 has 15 amino acids.

Worth noting for this clone: Different DNA sequences within this sample yield the same CDR3. The chain uses TRBV5-4 and TRBJ2-7, with D possibly being TRBD1 (5 bases). The V gene lost 2 bases and the J gene lost 2 bases, with 11 bases spanning the gap. This CDR3 comprises 14 residues. Germline values: CDR1 SGHNT, CDR2 YYREEE (reference sequence). CDR3 sequence: CASSFKGSTYEQYF. The DNA for the CDR3 is TGTGCCAGCAGCTTTAAGGGGTCGACCTACGAGCAGTACTTC.

Concerning this clone: Relative to the germline gene, one junction end is altered; a read error may explain this. The rearrangement links TRBV7-7 to TRBJ1-4, with D hard to call. Germline V CDR1 and CDR2: SSHAT, FNYEAQ (reference sequence). CDR3 length: 13 amino acids. CDR3 in amino acids: CASSLRPDEKLFF. CDR3 nucleotide sequence: TGTGCTAGCAGCTTAAGGCCGGATGAAAAACTGTTTTTT.

The chain is built from TRBV30 and TRBJ2-5; 11 bases match TRBD2. The CDR3 is made up of 15 amino acids. CDR1 is GTSNPN, CDR2 SVGIG, per germline (reference sequence). V lost 2 bases, J lost 5 bases, and 7 bases stayed unmatched. The CDR3 bases are TGTGCCTGGAGTTATAGCGGGAGGGCCGGGGAGACCCAGTACTTC. Translation gives CAWSYSGRAGETQYF.

The CDR3: CASSGMTGLPDTQYF. The CDR3 nucleotides are TGTGCCAGTAGTGGAATGACAGGGCTTCCAGATACGCAGTATTTT. The J gene is TRBJ2-3, the V gene TRBV19; TRBD1 matches 7 bases. Trimming took 5 bases from V and 4 from J; bases not matched to a gene: 9. The CDR3 is 15 residues long. Germline lookup yields CDR1 LNHDA and CDR2 SQIVND (reference sequence).

This clone was seen only once. The V and J genes are TRBV28 and TRBJ2-1, with 13 bases identical to TRBD2. CDR3 size: 15 residues. Trimming removed 6 bases from V and 6 bases from J; junction bases left unmatched: 5. CDR1 is MDHEN, CDR2 SYDVKM, per germline. CDR3 sequence reads: CASSRLAGGFNEQFF. The CDR3 DNA reads TGTGCCAGCAGCCGACTAGCGGGGGGTTTCAATGAGCAGTTCTTC.

The rearrangement uses TRBV29-1 and TRBJ1-4, with 10 bases fitting TRBD1. The CDR3 is 15 amino acids. Looked up from germline, CDR1 is SQVTM and CDR2 is ANQGSEA. Trimming at V came to 0 bases and at J to 7 bases, leaving 5 bases not matched to a gene. CDR3 in DNA: TGCAGCGTTGAAGATTGGACAGGGGGTGTTGAAAAACTGTTTTTT. Residues: CSVEDWTGGVEKLFF.

This chain connects TRBV10-3 to TRBJ2-7; no definite D call. Germline values: CDR1 ENHRY, CDR2 SYGVKD. The CDR3 sequence is 13 residues long. V was cut by 0 bases and J by 5 bases, with 8 bases left in between. As DNA, the CDR3 is TGTGCCATCAGTGAGTCGGACCCAAACGAGCAGTACTTC. Translation: CAISESDPNEQYF.

The chain links TRBV4-1 to TRBJ1-2; no reliable D call. V lost 1 base and J lost 3, with 9 bases in between. The CDR3 has 14 residues. CDR1 is MGHRA, CDR2 YSYEKL, per germline. The CDR3: CASSQVTQDYGYTF. The CDR3 nucleotides read TGCGCCAGCAGCCAAGTAACCCAAGACTATGGCTACACCTTC.

The chain uses TRBV14 and TRBJ2-2; either TRBD1 or TRBD2 may supply D (5 bases each). Germline CDR1 reads SGHDN; CDR2 reads FVKESK. The CDR3 consists of 17 residues. Trimming stripped 5 bases from V and 4 bases from J, with 20 bases between. The CDR3 bases are TGTGCCAGCAGCTTAAACTGGGGGAGTGAAGGCACCGGGGAGCTGTTTTTT. It yields the protein CASSLNWGSEGTGELFF.

The chain employs TRBV28 and TRBJ2-7; D could derive from TRBD1 or TRBD2 (5 bases each). Germline lookup yields CDR1 MDHEN and CDR2 SYDVKM. V was trimmed by 3 bases and J by 3 bases, leaving 12 bases between them. CDR3 length: 14 amino acids. The chain's CDR3 is CASSLPRDLYEQYF. CDR3 nucleotide sequence: TGTGCCAGCAGTTTGCCCCGGGACCTCTACGAGCAGTACTTC.

The chain carries TRBV27 and TRBJ1-5; D perhaps matches TRBD1 (5 bases). Trimming left V 0 bases short and J 7 bases short, with 16 bases between. The CDR3 extends over 16 amino acids. CDR1 and CDR2 (germline): MNHEY, SMNVEV (reference sequence). CDR3 residues: CASSLSWGVPAQPQHF. In DNA, the CDR3 is TGTGCCAGCAGTTTATCGTGGGGGGTGCCGGCGCAGCCCCAGCATTTT.

The chain carries TRBV5-6 and TRBJ2-5; TRBD2 aligns across 9 bases. Germline V gene lookup returns CDR1 SGHDT and CDR2 YYEEEE. V shed 0 bases, J shed 5 bases, and the junction held 8 bases outside the gene matches. This CDR3 has 16 residues. The CDR3 DNA sequence: TGTGCCAGCAGCTTGGTCATAGCGGGGGCTGGGGAGACCCAGTACTTC. Its translation is CASSLVIAGAGETQYF.

The CDR3 DNA reads TGCGCCAGCAGCCAGGGACCAGGGGTTGGACCCAGCTCCTACGAGCAGTACTTC. Translating gives CASSQGPGVGPSSYEQYF. V is TRBV4-3 and J is TRBJ2-7, with D possibly matching TRBD1 (6 bases). Looked up from germline, CDR1 is LGHNA and CDR2 is YSLEER. This CDR3 has 18 amino acids. V was cut by 3 bases and J by 0 bases, with 21 bases left in between.

Concerning this clone: This sample includes further DNA sequences coding for the same CDR3. The V and J genes are TRBV9 and TRBJ2-7, with D uncertain. Germline V lookup: CDR1 SGDLS, CDR2 YYNGEE. Trimming left V 0 bases short and J 4 bases short, with 8 bases between. The CDR3 runs 13 residues. The CDR3 loop reads CASSVGLSYEQYF. CDR3 coding DNA: TGTGCCAGCAGCGTAGGGCTTAGTTACGAGCAGTACTTC.

The gene calls are TRBV6-5 and TRBJ1-2; the match to TRBD1 covers 7 bases. The length of the CDR3 is 14 residues. Germline CDR1 is MNHEY and CDR2 is SVGAGI. The ends lost 6 bases at V and 4 bases at J; junction bases unmatched: 8. The CDR3 is CASSSNRGGYGYTF. The CDR3, as DNA: TGTGCCAGCAGCTCAAACAGGGGTGGCTATGGCTACACCTTC.

This clone has just one count. The chain combines TRBV25-1 with TRBJ1-1; tentative D call: TRBD1 (6 bases). This CDR3 is built from 16 residues. CDR1 is MGHDK, CDR2 SYGVNS, per germline. The V end was cut by 4 bases, the J end by 1 base, with 16 bases between. This CDR3 reads CASSGAPGQENTEAFF. The CDR3 DNA is TGTGCCAGCAGTGGGGCCCCGGGACAAGAGAACACTGAAGCTTTCTTT. Complete variable domain (other parts from reference TRBV25-1 and TRBJ1-1): EADIYQTPRYLVIGTGKKITLECSQTMGHDKMYWYQQDPGMELHLIHYSYGVNSTEKGDLSSESTVSRIRTEHFPLTLESARPSHTSQYLCASSGAPGQENTEAFFGQGTRLTVV.

This clone came up a few times. J is TRBJ1-6 and V is TRBV4-1; no definite D call. Germline V gene lookup returns CDR1 MGHRA and CDR2 YSYEKL. Trimming took 1 base from V and 6 from J, leaving 7 bases between them. The CDR3 consists of 14 residues. The CDR3 loop reads CASSQGFGNSPLHF. In DNA, the CDR3 is TGCGCCAGCAGCCAAGGTTTTGGTAATTCACCCCTCCACTTT.

On this clone itself: Other DNA sequences within the sample encode an identical CDR3. The chain has TRBV25-1 and TRBJ1-1; D is perhaps TRBD1 (6 bases). Trimming left V 3 bases short and J 0 bases short, with 8 bases between. The CDR3 consists of 14 residues. The germline V gene has CDR1 MGHDK and CDR2 SYGVNS. In nucleotides, the CDR3 is TGTGCCAGCAGTGAGCAGGGGCTGAACACTGAAGCTTTCTTT. Translation: CASSEQGLNTEAFF. Drawing the rest from reference TRBV25-1 and TRBJ1-1, the complete variable domain is EADIYQTPRYLVIGTGKKITLECSQTMGHDKMYWYQQDPGMELHLIHYSYGVNSTEKGDLSSESTVSRIRTEHFPLTLESARPSHTSQYLCASSEQGLNTEAFFGQGTRLTVV.

J is TRBJ2-7 and V is TRBV5-5, with D uncertain. Per germline, CDR1 SGHKS and CDR2 YYEKEE (reference sequence). V dropped 2 bases and J dropped 2 bases, with 8 bases sitting between them. This CDR3 contains 13 residues. In nucleotides, the CDR3 is TGTGCCAGCAGCTTCCGAGACCCCTACGAGCAGTACTTC. Protein: CASSFRDPYEQYF.

In regard to this clone: The sample contains more than one DNA sequence encoding this CDR3. This chain connects TRBV6-5 to TRBJ2-1; no clear D. Trimming took off 4 bases at V and 6 bases at J, with 7 bases between the two ends. From germline, CDR1 is MNHEY and CDR2 SVGAGI. The CDR3 sequence is 12 residues long. The CDR3 region has the DNA TGTGCCAGCAGTTCCGGGCTCAATGAGCAGTTCTTC. Amino acids: CASSSGLNEQFF.